The clone carrying this T cell receptor (beta chain) showed up many times. What it binds is unknown. These data originate in a study of T cells in Graves' hyperthyroidism and ophthalmopathy. Study as a whole: Upon initial diagnosis and before any treatment, peripheral blood was collected. Findings and limits, study-wide: Most clonotypes expanded in thyroid above 0.001 were likewise present in blood.

Amplification targeted TCR beta CDR3 regions from RNA transcripts. HTBI primers were the set used in a first-round RT-PCR of the TCR CDR3. TCRdb used MiXCR to reprocess the multiplex PCR reads, holding one entry per CDR3 protein. The sample lists around 520,000 distinct CDR3 sequences, approximately 14% occurring once. This CDR3 comprises 17 residues. Germline lookup yields CDR1 SGHAT and CDR2 FQNNGV. The V segment lost 4 bases and the J segment 4 bases; nucleotides outside the gene matches: 14. The chain has TRBV11-2 and TRBJ2-3, with TRBD2 identical over 7 bases. The sequenced material came from blood. The sequence derives from a woman between 40 and 50 years old with Graves' hyperthyroidism. CDR3: CASSWPRSVGGADTQYF. The CDR3 nucleotides read TGTGCCAGCAGCTGGCCCCGGTCGGTGGGAGGGGCAGATACGCAGTATTTT. Using reference TRBV11-2 and TRBJ2-3 for the parts outside the CDR3, the full variable domain is EAGVAQSPRYKIIEKRQSVAFWCNPISGHATLYWYQQILGQGPKLLIQFQNNGVVDDSQLPKDRFSAERLKGVDSTLKIQPAKLEDSAVYLCASSWPRSVGGADTQYFGPGTRLTVL.